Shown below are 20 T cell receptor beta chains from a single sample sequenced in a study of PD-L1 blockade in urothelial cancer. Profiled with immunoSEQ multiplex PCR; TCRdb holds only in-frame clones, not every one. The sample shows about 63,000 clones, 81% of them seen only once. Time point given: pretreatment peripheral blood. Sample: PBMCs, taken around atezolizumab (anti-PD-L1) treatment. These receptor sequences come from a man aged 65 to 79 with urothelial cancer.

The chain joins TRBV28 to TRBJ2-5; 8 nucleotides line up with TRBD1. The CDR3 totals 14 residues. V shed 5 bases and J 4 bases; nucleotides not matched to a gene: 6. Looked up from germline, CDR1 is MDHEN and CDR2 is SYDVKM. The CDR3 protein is CASSPPGGLETQYF. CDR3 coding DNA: TGTGCCAGCAGTCCCCCAGGGGGCTTAGAGACCCAGTACTTC.

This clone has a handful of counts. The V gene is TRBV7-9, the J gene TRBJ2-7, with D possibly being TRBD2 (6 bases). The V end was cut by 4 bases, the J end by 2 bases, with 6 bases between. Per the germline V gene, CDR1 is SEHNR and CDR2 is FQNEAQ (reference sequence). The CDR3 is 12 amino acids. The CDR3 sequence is CASSSGAYEQYF. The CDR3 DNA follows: TGTGCCAGCAGCTCGGGAGCCTACGAGCAGTACTTC.

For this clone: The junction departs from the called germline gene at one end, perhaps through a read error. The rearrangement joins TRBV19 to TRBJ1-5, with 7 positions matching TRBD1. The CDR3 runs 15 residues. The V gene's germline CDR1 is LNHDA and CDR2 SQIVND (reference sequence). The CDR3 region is CASNIRGRSNQPQHF. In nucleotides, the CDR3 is TGTGCCAGTAATATAAGGGGGCGAAGCAATCAGCCCCAGCATTTT.

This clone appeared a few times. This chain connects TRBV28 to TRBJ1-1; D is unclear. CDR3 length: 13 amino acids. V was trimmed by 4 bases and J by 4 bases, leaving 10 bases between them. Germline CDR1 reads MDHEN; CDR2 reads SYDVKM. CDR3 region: CASSSRVRTEAFF. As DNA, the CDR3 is TGTGCCAGCAGTTCACGGGTGCGCACTGAAGCTTTCTTT.

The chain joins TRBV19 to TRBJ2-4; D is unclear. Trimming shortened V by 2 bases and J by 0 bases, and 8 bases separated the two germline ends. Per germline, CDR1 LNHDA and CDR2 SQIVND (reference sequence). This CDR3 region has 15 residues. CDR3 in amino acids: CASSITRRAKNIQYF. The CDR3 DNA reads TGTGCCAGTAGTATAACGCGTCGAGCCAAAAACATTCAGTACTTC. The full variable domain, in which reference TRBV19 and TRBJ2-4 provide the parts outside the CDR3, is DGGITQSPKYLFRKEGQNVTLSCEQNLNHDAMYWYRQDPGQGLRLIYYSQIVNDFQKGDIAEGYSVSREKKESFPLTVTSAQKNPTAFYLCASSITRRAKNIQYFGAGTRLSVL.

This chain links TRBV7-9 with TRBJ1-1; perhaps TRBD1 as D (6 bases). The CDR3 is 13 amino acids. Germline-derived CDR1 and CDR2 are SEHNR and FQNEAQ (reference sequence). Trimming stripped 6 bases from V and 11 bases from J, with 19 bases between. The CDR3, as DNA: TGTGCCAGCAGTACAAGGGACACCCTCCGGGCTTTCTTT. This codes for CASSTRDTLRAFF.

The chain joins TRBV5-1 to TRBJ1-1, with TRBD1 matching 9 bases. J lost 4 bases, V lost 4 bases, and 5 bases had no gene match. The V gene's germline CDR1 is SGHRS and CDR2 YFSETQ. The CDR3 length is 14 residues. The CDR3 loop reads CASSEQGAVTEAFF. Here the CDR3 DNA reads TGCGCCAGCAGCGAACAGGGGGCGGTCACTGAAGCTTTCTTT. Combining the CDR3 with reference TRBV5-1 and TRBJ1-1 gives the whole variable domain KAGVTQTPRYLIKTRGQQVTLSCSPISGHRSVSWYQQTPGQGLQFLFEYFSETQRNKGNFPGRFSGRQFSNSRSEMNVSTLELGDSALYLCASSEQGAVTEAFFGQGTRLTVV.

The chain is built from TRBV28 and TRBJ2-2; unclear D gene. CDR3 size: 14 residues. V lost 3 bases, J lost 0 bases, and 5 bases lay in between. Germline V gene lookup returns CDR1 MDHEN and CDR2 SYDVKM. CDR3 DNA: TGTGCCAGCAGTTTGCCAGCGAACACCGGGGAGCTGTTTTTT. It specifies CASSLPANTGELFF.

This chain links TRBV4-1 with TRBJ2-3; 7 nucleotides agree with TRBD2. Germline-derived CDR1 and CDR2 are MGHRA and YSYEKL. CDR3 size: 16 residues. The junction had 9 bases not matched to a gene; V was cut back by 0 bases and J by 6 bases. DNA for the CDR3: TGCGCCAGCAGCCAAGATCTAGGGACTACAAAGGATACGCAGTATTTT. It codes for CASSQDLGTTKDTQYF.

The CDR3 sequence: CASSATSGSQNEQFF. The CDR3, as DNA: TGTGCCAGCAGCGCCACTAGCGGGAGCCAGAATGAGCAGTTCTTC. The chain joins TRBV7-2 to TRBJ2-1, with 11 bases fitting TRBD2. Germline V gene data show CDR1 as SGHTA and CDR2 as FQGNSA. CDR3 size: 15 residues. V was clipped by 5 bases and J by 7 bases; unmatched bases: 7.

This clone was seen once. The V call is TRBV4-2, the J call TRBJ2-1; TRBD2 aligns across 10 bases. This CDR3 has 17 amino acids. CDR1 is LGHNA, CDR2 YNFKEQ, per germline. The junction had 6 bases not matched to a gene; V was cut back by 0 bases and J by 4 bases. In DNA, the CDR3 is TGTGCCAGCAGCCAAGACCCCTGGACTAGCGGTTACAATGAGCAGTTCTTC. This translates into CASSQDPWTSGYNEQFF.

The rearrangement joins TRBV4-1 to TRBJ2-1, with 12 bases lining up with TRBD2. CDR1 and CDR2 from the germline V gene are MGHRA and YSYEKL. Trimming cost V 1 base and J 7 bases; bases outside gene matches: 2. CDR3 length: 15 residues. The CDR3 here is CASSQASGRVNEQFF. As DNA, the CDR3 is TGCGCCAGCAGCCAAGCTAGCGGGAGGGTTAATGAGCAGTTCTTC.

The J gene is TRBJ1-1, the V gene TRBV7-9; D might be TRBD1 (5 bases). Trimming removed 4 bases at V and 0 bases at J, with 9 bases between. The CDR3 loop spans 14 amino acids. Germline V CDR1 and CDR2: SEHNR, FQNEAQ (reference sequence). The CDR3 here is CASSSTGLNTEAFF. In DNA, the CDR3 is TGTGCCAGCAGCTCTACAGGTTTGAACACTGAAGCTTTCTTT. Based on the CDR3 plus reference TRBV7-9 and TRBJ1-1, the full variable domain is DTGVSQNPRHKITKRGQNVTFRCDPISEHNRLYWYRQTLGQGPEFLTYFQNEAQLEKSRLLSDRFSAERPKGSFSTLEIQRTEQGDSAMYLCASSSTGLNTEAFFGQGTRLTVV.

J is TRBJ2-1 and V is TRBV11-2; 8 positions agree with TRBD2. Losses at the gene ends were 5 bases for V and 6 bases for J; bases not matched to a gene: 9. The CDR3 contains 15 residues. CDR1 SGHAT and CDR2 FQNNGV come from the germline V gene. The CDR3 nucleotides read TGTGCCAGCAGCCCCCAAGGACTAGCAAGCAATGAGCAGTTCTTC. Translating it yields CASSPQGLASNEQFF.

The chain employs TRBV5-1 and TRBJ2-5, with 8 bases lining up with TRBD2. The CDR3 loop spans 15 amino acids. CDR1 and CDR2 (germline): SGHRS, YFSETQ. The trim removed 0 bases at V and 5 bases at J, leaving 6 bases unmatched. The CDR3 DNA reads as TGCGCCAGCAGCTTGGGACTAGCGATTCCCGAGACCCAGTACTTC. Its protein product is CASSLGLAIPETQYF.

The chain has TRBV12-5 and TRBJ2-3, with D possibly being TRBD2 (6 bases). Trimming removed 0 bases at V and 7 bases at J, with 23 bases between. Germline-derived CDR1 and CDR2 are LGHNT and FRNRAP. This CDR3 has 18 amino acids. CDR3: CASGLVLGYSGANHTQYF. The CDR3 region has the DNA TGTGCTAGTGGTTTGGTACTGGGGTATAGCGGAGCAAACCATACGCAGTATTTT.

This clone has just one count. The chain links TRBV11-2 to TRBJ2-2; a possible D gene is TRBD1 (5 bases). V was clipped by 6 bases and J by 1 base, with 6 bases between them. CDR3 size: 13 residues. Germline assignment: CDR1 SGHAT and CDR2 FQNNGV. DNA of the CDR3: TGTGCCAGCAGGCAGGGGAACACCGGGGAGCTGTTTTTT. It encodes CASRQGNTGELFF.

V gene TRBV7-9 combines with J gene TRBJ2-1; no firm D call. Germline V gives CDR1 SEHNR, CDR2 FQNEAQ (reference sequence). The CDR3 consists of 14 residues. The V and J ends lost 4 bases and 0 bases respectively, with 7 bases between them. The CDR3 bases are TGTGCCAGCAGCTCCTCTAGCTCCTACAATGAGCAGTTCTTC. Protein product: CASSSSSSYNEQFF.

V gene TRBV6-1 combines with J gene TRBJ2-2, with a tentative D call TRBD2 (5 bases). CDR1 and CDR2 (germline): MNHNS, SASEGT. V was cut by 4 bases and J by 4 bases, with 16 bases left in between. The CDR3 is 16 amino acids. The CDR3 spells CASSARLGRGTGELFF. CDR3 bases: TGTGCCAGCAGTGCCCGCCTGGGTCGGGGCACCGGGGAGCTGTTTTTT.

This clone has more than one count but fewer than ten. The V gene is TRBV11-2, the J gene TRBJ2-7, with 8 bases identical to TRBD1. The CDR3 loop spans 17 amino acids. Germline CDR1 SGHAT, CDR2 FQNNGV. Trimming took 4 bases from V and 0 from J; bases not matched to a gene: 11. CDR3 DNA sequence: TGTGCCAGCAGCTCGGCCCCCAGGGGGCGGGGCTCCTACGAGCAGTACTTC. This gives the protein CASSSAPRGRGSYEQYF.